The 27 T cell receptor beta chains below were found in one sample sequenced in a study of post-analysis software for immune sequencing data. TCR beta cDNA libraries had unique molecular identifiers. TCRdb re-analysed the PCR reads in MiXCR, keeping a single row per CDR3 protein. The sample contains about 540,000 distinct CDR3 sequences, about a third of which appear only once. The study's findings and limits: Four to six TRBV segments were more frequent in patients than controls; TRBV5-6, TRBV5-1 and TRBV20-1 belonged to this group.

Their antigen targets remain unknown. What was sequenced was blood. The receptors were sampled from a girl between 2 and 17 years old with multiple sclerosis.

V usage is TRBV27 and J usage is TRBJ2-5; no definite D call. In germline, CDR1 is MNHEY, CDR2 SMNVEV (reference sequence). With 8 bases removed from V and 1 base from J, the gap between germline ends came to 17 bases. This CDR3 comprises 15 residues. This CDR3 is CASPPSRCTQETQYF. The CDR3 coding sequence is TGTGCCAGCCCTCCTTCCCGGTGTACCCAAGAGACCCAGTACTTC.

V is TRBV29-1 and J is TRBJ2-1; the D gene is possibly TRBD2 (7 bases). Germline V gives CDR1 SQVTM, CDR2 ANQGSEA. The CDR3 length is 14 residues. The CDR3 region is CNVGGGLGDNEQFF. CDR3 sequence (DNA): TGCAACGTGGGAGGGGGACTCGGAGACAATGAGCAGTTCTTC.

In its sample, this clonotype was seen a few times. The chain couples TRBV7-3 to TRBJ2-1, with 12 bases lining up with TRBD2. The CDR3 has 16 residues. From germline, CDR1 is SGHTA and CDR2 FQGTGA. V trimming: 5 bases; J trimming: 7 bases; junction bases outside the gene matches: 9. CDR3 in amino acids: CASSATGTSGLNEQFF. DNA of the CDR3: TGTGCCAGCAGCGCGACCGGGACTAGCGGGTTGAATGAGCAGTTCTTC.

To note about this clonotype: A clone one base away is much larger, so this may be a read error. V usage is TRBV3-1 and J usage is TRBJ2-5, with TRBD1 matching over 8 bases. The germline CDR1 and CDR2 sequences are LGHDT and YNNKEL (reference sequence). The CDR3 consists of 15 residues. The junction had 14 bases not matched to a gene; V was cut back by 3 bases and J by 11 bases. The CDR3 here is CASSQGRWTGSEQYF. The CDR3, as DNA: TGTGCCAGCAGCCAGGGCCGATGGACAGGGTCTGAGCAGTACTTC.

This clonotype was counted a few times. For the CDR3, the DNA is TGTGCCAGCAGCGCCCAGGGGGCGGCCAGTTACACTGAAGCTTTCTTT. Translation gives CASSAQGAASYTEAFF. The chain carries TRBV7-9 and TRBJ1-1; 8 bases are shared with TRBD1. V lost 5 bases and J lost 3; bases outside the gene matches: 11. Per germline, CDR1 SEHNR and CDR2 FQNEAQ (reference sequence). The CDR3 spans 16 residues.

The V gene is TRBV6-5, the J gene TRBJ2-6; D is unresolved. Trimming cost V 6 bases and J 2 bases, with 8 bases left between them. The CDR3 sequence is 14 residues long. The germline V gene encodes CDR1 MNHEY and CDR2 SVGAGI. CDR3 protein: CASRRNPGANVLTF. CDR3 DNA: TGTGCCAGCAGGAGGAATCCTGGGGCCAACGTCCTGACTTTC.

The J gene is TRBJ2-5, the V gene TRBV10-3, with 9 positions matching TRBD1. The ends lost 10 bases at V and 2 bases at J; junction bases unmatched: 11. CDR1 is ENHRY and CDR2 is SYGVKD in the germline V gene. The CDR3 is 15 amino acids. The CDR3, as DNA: TGTGCCACACGCCCCGGGACAGGGACTCAAGAGACCCAGTACTTC. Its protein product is CATRPGTGTQETQYF.

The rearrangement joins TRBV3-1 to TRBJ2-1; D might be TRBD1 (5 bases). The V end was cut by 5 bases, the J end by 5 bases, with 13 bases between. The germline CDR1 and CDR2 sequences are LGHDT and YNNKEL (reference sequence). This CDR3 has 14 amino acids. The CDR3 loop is CASSYSQVHNEQFF. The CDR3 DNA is TGTGCCAGCAGCTACTCACAGGTTCACAATGAGCAGTTCTTC.

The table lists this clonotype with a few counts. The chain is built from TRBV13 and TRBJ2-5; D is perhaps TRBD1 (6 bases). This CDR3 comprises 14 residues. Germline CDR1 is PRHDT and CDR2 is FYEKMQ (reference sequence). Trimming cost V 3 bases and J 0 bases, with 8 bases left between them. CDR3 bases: TGTGCCAGCAGCTTCGGACAGTACCAAGAGACCCAGTACTTC. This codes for CASSFGQYQETQYF.

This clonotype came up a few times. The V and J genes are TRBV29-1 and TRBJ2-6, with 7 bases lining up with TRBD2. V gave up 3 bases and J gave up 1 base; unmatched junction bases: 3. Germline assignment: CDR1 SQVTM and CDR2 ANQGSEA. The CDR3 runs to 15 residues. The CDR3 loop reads CSVDGGSSGANVLTF. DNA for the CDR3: TGCAGCGTTGACGGGGGGTCTTCTGGGGCCAACGTCCTGACTTTC.

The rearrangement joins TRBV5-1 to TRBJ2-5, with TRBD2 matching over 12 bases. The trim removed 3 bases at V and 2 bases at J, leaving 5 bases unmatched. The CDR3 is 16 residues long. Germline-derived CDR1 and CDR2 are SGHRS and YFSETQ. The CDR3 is CASSSGTSGLQETQYF. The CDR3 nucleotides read TGCGCCAGCAGCTCGGGGACTAGCGGGCTTCAAGAGACCCAGTACTTC.

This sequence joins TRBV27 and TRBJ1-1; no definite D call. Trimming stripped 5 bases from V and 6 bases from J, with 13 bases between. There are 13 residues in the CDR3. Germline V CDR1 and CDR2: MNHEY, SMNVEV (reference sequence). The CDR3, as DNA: TGTGCCAGCAGTCTCAGTTATGGGGCTGAAGCTTTCTTT. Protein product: CASSLSYGAEAFF.

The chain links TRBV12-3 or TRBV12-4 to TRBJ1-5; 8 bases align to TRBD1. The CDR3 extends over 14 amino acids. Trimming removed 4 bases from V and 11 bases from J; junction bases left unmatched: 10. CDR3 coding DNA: TGTGCCAGCAGTTCCGGGACAGGTCTGTGGGCCCAGCATTTT. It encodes CASSSGTGLWAQHF.

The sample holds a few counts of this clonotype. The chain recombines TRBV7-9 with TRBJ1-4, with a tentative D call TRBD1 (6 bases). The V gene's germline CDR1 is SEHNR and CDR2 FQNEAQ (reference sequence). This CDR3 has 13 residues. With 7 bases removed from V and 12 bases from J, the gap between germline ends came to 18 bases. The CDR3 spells CASTLGGAEELFF. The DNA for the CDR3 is TGTGCCAGCACCCTAGGGGGAGCCGAGGAACTGTTTTTT.

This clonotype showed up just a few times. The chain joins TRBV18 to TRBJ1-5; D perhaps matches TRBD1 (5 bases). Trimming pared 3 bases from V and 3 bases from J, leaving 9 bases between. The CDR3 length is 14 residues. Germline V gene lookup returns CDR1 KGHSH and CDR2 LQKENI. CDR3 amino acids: CASSPTAPNQPQHF. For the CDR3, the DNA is TGTGCCAGCTCACCGACAGCACCCAATCAGCCCCAGCATTTT.

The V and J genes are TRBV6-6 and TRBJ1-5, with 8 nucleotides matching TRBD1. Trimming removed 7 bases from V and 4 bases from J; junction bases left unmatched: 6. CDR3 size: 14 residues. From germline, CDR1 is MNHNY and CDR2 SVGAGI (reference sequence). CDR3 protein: CASIIQGGNQPQHF. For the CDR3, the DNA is TGTGCCAGCATTATACAGGGGGGAAATCAGCCCCAGCATTTT.

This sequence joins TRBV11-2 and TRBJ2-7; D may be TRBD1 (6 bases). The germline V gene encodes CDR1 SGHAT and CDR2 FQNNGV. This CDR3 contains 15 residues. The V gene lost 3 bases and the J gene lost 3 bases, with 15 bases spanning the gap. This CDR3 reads CASSFRTGTNYEQYF. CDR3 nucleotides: TGTGCCAGCAGCTTTCGTACCGGGACAAACTACGAGCAGTACTTC.

The CDR3 is CASSEYGQGRETQYF. The CDR3 DNA sequence: TGTGCCAGCAGTGAATACGGGCAGGGACGAGAGACCCAGTACTTC. The chain is built from TRBV6-1 and TRBJ2-5; D possibly matches TRBD1 or TRBD2 (5 bases each). CDR3 length: 15 residues. CDR1 is MNHNS and CDR2 is SASEGT in the germline V gene. V lost 2 bases to trimming and J lost 4 bases, with 14 bases between them.

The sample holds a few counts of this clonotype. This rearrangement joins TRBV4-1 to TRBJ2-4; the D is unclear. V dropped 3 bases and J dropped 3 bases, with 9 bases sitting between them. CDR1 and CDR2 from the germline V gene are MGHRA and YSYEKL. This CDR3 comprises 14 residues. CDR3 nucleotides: TGCGCCAGCAGCCATTTCCTCGACAAAAACATTCAGTACTTC. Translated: CASSHFLDKNIQYF.

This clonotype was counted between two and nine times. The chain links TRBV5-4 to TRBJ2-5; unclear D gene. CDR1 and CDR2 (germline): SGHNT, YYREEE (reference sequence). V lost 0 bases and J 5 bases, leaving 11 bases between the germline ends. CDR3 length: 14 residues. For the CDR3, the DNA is TGTGCCAGCAGCTTGGCCGGAAACATGGAGACCCAGTACTTC. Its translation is CASSLAGNMETQYF.

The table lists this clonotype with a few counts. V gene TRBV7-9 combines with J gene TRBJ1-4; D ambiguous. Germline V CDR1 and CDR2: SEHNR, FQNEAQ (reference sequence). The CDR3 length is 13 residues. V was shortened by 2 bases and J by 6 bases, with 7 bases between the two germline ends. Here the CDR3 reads CASSLYIDEKLFF. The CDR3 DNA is TGTGCCAGCAGCTTATACATCGATGAAAAACTGTTTTTT.

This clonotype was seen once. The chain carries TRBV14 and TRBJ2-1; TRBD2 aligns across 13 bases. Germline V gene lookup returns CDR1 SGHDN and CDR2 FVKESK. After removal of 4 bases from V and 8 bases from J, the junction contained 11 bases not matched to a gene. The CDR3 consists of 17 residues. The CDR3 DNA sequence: TGTGCCAGCAGCCCTAACGGACTAGCGGGGGTCACGGATGAGCAGTTCTTC. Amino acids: CASSPNGLAGVTDEQFF.

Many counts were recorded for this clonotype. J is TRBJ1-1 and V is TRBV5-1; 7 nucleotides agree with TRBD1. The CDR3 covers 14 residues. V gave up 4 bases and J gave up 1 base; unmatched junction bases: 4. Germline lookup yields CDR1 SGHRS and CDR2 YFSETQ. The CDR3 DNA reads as TGCGCCAGCAGCCTTTCAGGGGGGAACACTGAAGCTTTCTTT. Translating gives CASSLSGGNTEAFF.

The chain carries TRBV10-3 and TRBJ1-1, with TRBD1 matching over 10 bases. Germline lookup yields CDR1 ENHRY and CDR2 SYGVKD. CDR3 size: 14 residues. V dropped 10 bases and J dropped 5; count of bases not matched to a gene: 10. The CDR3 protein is CATGKDRGGTEAFF. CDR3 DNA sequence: TGTGCCACCGGGAAGGACAGGGGGGGAACTGAAGCTTTCTTT.

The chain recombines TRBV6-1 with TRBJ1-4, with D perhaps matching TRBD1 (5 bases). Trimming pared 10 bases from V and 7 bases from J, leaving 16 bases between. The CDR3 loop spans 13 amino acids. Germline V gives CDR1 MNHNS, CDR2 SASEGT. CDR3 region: CATSTERGEKLFF. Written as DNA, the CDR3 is TGTGCCACAAGTACCGAAAGGGGTGAAAAACTGTTTTTT.

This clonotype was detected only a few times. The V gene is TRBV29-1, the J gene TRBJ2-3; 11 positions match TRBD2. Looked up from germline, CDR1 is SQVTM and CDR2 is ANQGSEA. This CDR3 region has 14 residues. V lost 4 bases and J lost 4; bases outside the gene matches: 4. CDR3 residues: CSVGLAGGPDTQYF. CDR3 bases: TGCAGCGTTGGGTTAGCGGGGGGGCCAGATACGCAGTATTTT.

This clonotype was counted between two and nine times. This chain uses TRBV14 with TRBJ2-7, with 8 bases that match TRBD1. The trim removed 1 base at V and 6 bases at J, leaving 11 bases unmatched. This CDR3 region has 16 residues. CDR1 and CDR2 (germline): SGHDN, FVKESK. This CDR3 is CASSQGGVLTGVEQYF. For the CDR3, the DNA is TGTGCCAGCAGCCAAGGTGGGGTATTGACAGGGGTCGAGCAGTACTTC.